The T cell receptor (beta chain) under discussion was sequenced for a study of blood T cell repertoires in COVID-19. About the research overall: The United States, Italy and Spain provided the acute and convalescent COVID-19 samples. Sample material is recorded as cDNA or gDNA derived from T cells, B-cell-depleted T cells, or PBMCs.

Original handling: Researchers report that nucleated cell counts were estimated from reference gene primer amplification. This table comes from immunoSEQ multiplex PCR, and its TCRdb copy is limited to in-frame clones, with some not included. V, J and clone size reflect that table, while D and trimming were determined from the DNA. Of about 220,000 clones detected, around 85% appear once; the ten largest clones hold 2.4%. This clone appeared a few times. Sample: peripheral blood. The sequence came from an older woman with COVID-19, enrolled during active disease.

The CDR3 nucleotides are TGTGCCAGCACCAGGGGACCTAACACTGAAGCTTTCTTT. Its translation is CASTRGPNTEAFF. The V call is TRBV6-5, the J call TRBJ1-1; a weak D match, TRBD1 (6 bases). The CDR3 totals 13 residues. Per germline, CDR1 MNHEY and CDR2 SVGAGI. V lost 7 bases and J lost 2, with 11 bases in between.